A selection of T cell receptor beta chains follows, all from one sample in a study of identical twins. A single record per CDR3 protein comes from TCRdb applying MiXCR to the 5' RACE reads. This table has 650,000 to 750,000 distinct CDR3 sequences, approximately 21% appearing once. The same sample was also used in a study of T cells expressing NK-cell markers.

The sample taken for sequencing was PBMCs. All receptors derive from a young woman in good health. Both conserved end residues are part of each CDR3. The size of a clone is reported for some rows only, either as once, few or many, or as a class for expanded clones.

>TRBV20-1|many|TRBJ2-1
CSARVRAYNEQFF
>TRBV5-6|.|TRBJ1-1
CASSLAAGGVREAFF
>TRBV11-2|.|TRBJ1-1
CASSRAHRDTEAFF
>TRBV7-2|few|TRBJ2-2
CASSPKLKGTGELFF
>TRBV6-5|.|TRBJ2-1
CASSEDRNEQFF
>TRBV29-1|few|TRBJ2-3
CSVGPGLAPDTQYF
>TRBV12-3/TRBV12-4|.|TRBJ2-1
CASSILTTSLSNEQFF
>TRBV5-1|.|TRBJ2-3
CASSSTGRDTQYF
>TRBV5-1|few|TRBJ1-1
CASSLVTGDTEAFF
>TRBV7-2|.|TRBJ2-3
CASSFSRGESDTQYF
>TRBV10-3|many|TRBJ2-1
CAITHSGSGNEQFF
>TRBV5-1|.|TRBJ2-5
CASSLRTVLGPETQYF
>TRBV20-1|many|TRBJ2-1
CSALRTGWGNEQFF
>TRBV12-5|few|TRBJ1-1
CASGLPQVGTEAFF
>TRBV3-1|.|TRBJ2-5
CASSKGQGVVETQYF
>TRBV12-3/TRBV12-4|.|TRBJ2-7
CASSFDRTPLDEQYF
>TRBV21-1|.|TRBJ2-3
CASSNSRDTDTQYF
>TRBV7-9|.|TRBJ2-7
CASSSTWGHSYEQYF
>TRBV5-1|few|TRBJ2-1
CASSIPLARRSYNEQFF
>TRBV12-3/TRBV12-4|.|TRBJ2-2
CASSFRLQSGTGELFF
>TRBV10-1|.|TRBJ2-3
CASSARQGIPDTQYF
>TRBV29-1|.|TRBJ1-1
CSVEGGEAFF
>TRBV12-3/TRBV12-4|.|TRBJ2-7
CASSPRQVCTYEQYF
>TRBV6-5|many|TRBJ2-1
CASSNRYNEQFF
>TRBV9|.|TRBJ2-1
CASAGDQQFF
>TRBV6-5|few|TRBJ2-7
CASSYQAGAYEQYF
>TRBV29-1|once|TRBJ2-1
CSAGAGRYNEQFF
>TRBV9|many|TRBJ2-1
CASSVASGNEQFF
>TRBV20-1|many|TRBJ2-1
CSASRGPSDEQFF
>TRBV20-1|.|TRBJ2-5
CSAITSQETQYF
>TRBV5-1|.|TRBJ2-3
CASSYGVLAGDGTQYF
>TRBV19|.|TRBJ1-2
CASRRAGTGYTF
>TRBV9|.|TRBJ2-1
CASSAGLAGGTCNEQFF
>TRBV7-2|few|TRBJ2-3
CASSLGNLRTDTQYF
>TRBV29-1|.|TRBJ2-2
CSVAGTGANTGELFF
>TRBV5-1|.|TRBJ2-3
CASRLGGFRTDTQYF
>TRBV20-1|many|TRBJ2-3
CSARNPGQGVGDTQYF
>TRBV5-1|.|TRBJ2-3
CASSTGQGQTDTQYF